This TCR beta chain was captured in a study of patients and donors after allogeneic stem cell transplantation. The V end lost 7 bases, the J end lost 4 bases, and 17 bases lay between the germline ends. This CDR3 has 15 residues. The germline V gene has CDR1 MNHNS and CDR2 SASEGT. This clonotype occurred many times. TCRdb itself ran the RT-PCR reads through MiXCR, one entry per CDR3 protein. The sample has some 880,000 distinct CDR3 sequences; 18% are singletons. The genes are TRBV6-1 and TRBJ1-5; D uncertain. The receptor's source is a human donor who was either an allogeneic HSCT recipient or a stem cell or donor lymphocyte infusion donor (not recorded which). It is not recorded whose cells these are; they may come from a transplant donor. Material: blood, either unsorted or a sorted T cell fraction (not recorded which). The CDR3 DNA reads as TGTGCCAGCACTAGACGGTCCCCATATAATCAGCCCCAGCATTTT. Residues: CASTRRSPYNQPQHF.